A selection of T cell receptor beta chains follows, all from one sample in a study of blood T cells in healthy people across ages. TCRdb reprocessed the 5' RACE reads with MiXCR, giving one entry per CDR3 protein. This table holds about 800,000 distinct CDR3 sequences, around 25% found once. The data also belong to a second study, concerning T cells of mothers and their children.

Sequenced sample: blood. The receptors were gathered from a boy aged 5-17 years in good health. Each CDR3 is given with its conserved first and last residue. The D gene is left open where the match is weak. Rows may omit the clone size; those that give it use once, few, many or a size class.

cdr3_length clone_size j_call v_call d_call cdr3_nt cdr3_aa
16 few TRBJ1-5 TRBV5-5 TRBD1 TGTGCCAGCAGCTTGGGGCGGGACAGGGCGGATCAGCCCCAGCATTTT CASSLGRDRADQPQHF
16 few TRBJ2-7 TRBV9 TRBD2 TGTGCCAGCAGCGTATCTGGGACTAGCGGGATCTACGAGCAGTACTTC CASSVSGTSGIYEQYF
14 NA TRBJ2-3 TRBV12-3/TRBV12-4 NA TGTGCCAGCAGCTCCATTAGTAGCACAGATACGCAGTATTTT CASSSISSTDTQYF
14 few TRBJ1-1 TRBV13 NA TGTGCCAGCAGATTAGGATGGGGCGATCCTGAAGCTTTCTTT CASRLGWGDPEAFF
16 NA TRBJ1-3 TRBV18 NA TGTGCCAGCTCACCAACAAACAGGATCTCTGGAAACACCATATATTTT CASSPTNRISGNTIYF
15 few TRBJ1-3 TRBV9 TRBD1 TGTGCCAGCAGCGGGGGACAGGTGGCTGGAAACACCATATATTTT CASSGGQVAGNTIYF
14 few TRBJ2-5 TRBV7-9 NA TGTGCCAGCAGCTCGGCGCTTTTCCAAGAGACCCAGTACTTC CASSSALFQETQYF
12 few TRBJ2-7 TRBV12-3/TRBV12-4 NA TGTGCCAGCAGCGTGACAGTCTACGAGCAGTACTTC CASSVTVYEQYF
15 many TRBJ2-5 TRBV7-3 NA TGTGCCAGCAGCTTAACGGGAGTGATGGGAGAGACCCAGTACTTC CASSLTGVMGETQYF
14 NA TRBJ2-5 TRBV20-1 TRBD2 TGCAGTGCTATGCCGGGACTAGTCCAAGAGACCCAGTACTTC CSAMPGLVQETQYF
20 few TRBJ2-3 TRBV5-4 TRBD2 TGTGCCAGCAGCTTGGGGGAGGGCCGACACAAAAAGAGTGGCACAGATACGCAGTATTTT CASSLGEGRHKKSGTDTQYF
13 NA TRBJ1-2 TRBV29-1 NA TGCAGCGTTGATGGGAGGCCTAACTATGGCTACACCTTC CSVDGRPNYGYTF
15 few TRBJ2-3 TRBV2 TRBD2 TGTGCCAGCATCTCACTAGCGGGGAACACAGATACGCAGTATTTT CASISLAGNTDTQYF
14 NA TRBJ1-2 TRBV6-5 NA TGTGCCAGCACCTTCGGGGCAGGGGACTATGGCTACACCTTC CASTFGAGDYGYTF
13 few TRBJ2-4 TRBV7-2 TRBD2 TGTGCCAGCAGTCCCGGGGGGGGAAACATTCAGTACTTC CASSPGGGNIQYF
17 few TRBJ2-1 TRBV5-1 NA TGCGCCAGCAGCCCAGGGGATAGCTCGGTCCAGGTCAATGAGCAGTTCTTC CASSPGDSSVQVNEQFF
18 many TRBJ2-2 TRBV4-3 TRBD2 TGCGCCAGCAGCCAAGGCGTTAGCGGGGGATTAAACACCGGGGAGCTGTTTTTT CASSQGVSGGLNTGELFF
15 NA TRBJ1-4 TRBV4-1 TRBD1 TGCGCCAGCAGCCAACCGGGACAGGGTGGCGTTGGACTGTTTTTT CASSQPGQGGVGLFF
16 NA TRBJ2-1 TRBV27 NA TGTGCCAGCAGCCCTGATATGCCGCCCCCTCACAATGAGCAGTTCTTC CASSPDMPPPHNEQFF
14 NA TRBJ2-5 TRBV12-3/TRBV12-4 NA TGTGCCAGCAGTTCCTTAAGGGATCAGGAGACCCAGTACTTC CASSSLRDQETQYF
15 NA TRBJ2-2 TRBV19 NA TGTGCCAGTAGTGGCATGGGGGCGGTCACCGGGGAGCTGTTTTTT CASSGMGAVTGELFF
22 NA TRBJ2-3 TRBV11-1 TRBD2 TGTGCCAGCAGCTTCCTTCCTCCCGGGACTAGCGGTATTGTTAGCATCACAGATACGCAGTATTTT CASSFLPPGTSGIVSITDTQYF
13 NA TRBJ1-1 TRBV18 NA TGTGCCAGCTCCCTCGACAAGAACACTGAAGCTTTCTTT CASSLDKNTEAFF
13 NA TRBJ1-2 TRBV12-3/TRBV12-4 NA TGCGCCAGCAGTGCAGACATTCGAAATGGCTACACCTTC CASSADIRNGYTF
14 NA TRBJ1-1 TRBV19 NA TGTGCCAGCGGACAGCCGAGTATGAACACTGAAGCTTTCTTT CASGQPSMNTEAFF
17 few TRBJ1-4 TRBV11-3 NA TGTGCCAGCAGCGGGTTCGGACAGCGAGCCCCTAATGAAAAACTGTTTTTT CASSGFGQRAPNEKLFF
13 few TRBJ1-1 TRBV27 NA TGTGCCAGCTCCTCGGAGGTTTACACTGAAGCTTTCTTT CASSSEVYTEAFF
14 few TRBJ1-4 TRBV6-5 TRBD1 TGTGCCAGCAGCAAGGACAGGGATCGGGAAAAACTGTTTTTT CASSKDRDREKLFF
14 NA TRBJ2-5 TRBV9 NA TGTGCCAGCAGCCCTTTCCGGGGGTCGGAGACCCAGTACTTC CASSPFRGSETQYF
13 NA TRBJ2-5 TRBV20-1 NA TGCAGCGCTAGGGGGGGAACGCAAGAGACCCAGTACTTC CSARGGTQETQYF
18 NA TRBJ1-5 TRBV7-9 NA TGTGCCAGCAGCCTAGGAAACTGGACAGCGCCCCTTAATCAGCCCCAGCATTTT CASSLGNWTAPLNQPQHF
14 NA TRBJ1-5 TRBV4-3 NA TGCGCCAGCAGCCAAGAAATGGCCCAGGAGCCTCAGCATTTT CASSQEMAQEPQHF
14 NA TRBJ2-5 TRBV12-3/TRBV12-4 NA TGTGCCAGCAGTCTAAATCAGGGGCAAGAGACCCAGTACTTC CASSLNQGQETQYF
12 NA TRBJ2-5 TRBV5-1 NA TGCGCCAGCAGCGGGGGGATCGAGACCCAGTACTTC CASSGGIETQYF
14 NA TRBJ1-6 TRBV5-6 NA TGTGCCAGCAGCTTTCTACGTGGCGGTTCACCCCTCCACTTT CASSFLRGGSPLHF
15 few TRBJ2-7 TRBV7-8 TRBD2 TGTGCCAGCAGCTTAGACAGGACTAGCACCGACGAGCAGTACTTC CASSLDRTSTDEQYF
12 NA TRBJ2-1 TRBV6-1 NA TGTGCCAGCAGTGTCCCCTACAATGAGCAGTTCTTC CASSVPYNEQFF
17 few TRBJ1-5 TRBV10-3 NA TGTGCCATCAGTGAGTCAGTTGTTGGGTATAGCAATCAGCCCCAGCATTTT CAISESVVGYSNQPQHF
17 NA TRBJ2-1 TRBV7-2 TRBD2 TGTGCCAGCAGCGAGATAAGCACTAGCGGGGGGTGGGATGAGCAGTTCTTC CASSEISTSGGWDEQFF
14 few TRBJ2-5 TRBV6-5 TRBD1 TGTGCCAGCAGTACGCAGGGGGCCGAAGAGACCCAGTACTTC CASSTQGAEETQYF
15 NA TRBJ1-1 TRBV5-1 NA TGCGCCAGCAGCTTGGCTCCGGACAAGAACACTGAAGCTTTCTTT CASSLAPDKNTEAFF
14 few TRBJ2-1 TRBV6-2/TRBV6-3 NA TGTGCCAGCACTTATGGGACTCCTGGCAATGAGCAGTTCTTC CASTYGTPGNEQFF
18 NA TRBJ2-2 TRBV5-1 NA TGCGCCAGCAGCTTGGTCGTGGCGGGACCGACACTAACCGGGGAGCTGTTTTTT CASSLVVAGPTLTGELFF
15 NA TRBJ2-1 TRBV7-2 NA TGTGCCTGCAGCTCCCCGGGGCGGACTTACAATGAGCAGTTCTTC CACSSPGRTYNEQFF
15 few TRBJ1-2 TRBV4-3 TRBD1 TGCGCCAGCAGCCACGCTGGACAGGGCAACTATGGCTACACCTTC CASSHAGQGNYGYTF
12 NA TRBJ1-4 TRBV15 NA TGTGCCACCAGGGATTTGAGTGAAAAACTGTTTTTT CATRDLSEKLFF
12 NA TRBJ1-2 TRBV7-9 NA TGTGCCAGCAGCTTCTTTCTGAATGGCTACACCTTC CASSFFLNGYTF
18 few TRBJ2-1 TRBV13 NA TGTGCCAGCAGCTTAGAGCTACCGAGGGGGGCTATTTACAATGAGCAGTTCTTC CASSLELPRGAIYNEQFF
15 NA TRBJ1-1 TRBV29-1 NA TGCAGCGTTCGTCACCCACAGCAACCGCAGGGGAGGGCTTTCTTT CSVRHPQQPQGRAFF
14 few TRBJ2-3 TRBV7-2 NA TGTGCCAGCAGCCTCCAGGGAGGTACAGATACGCAGTATTTT CASSLQGGTDTQYF
16 few TRBJ2-7 TRBV20-1 NA TGCAGTGCCCCGGTAGGCCGATTCGGTCTCAAGGGCGAGCAGTACTTC CSAPVGRFGLKGEQYF
20 NA TRBJ2-7 TRBV20-1 TRBD2 TGCAGTGCTAGAGATCTCGGGGCCATTAGCGGGGGGCGTATCCCCTACGAGCAGTACTTC CSARDLGAISGGRIPYEQYF
13 few TRBJ2-4 TRBV20-1 TRBD1 TGCAGTGCTACTAAGGACAGGAAGAACATTCAGTACTTC CSATKDRKNIQYF
13 NA TRBJ2-5 TRBV2 TRBD1 TGTGCCAGGCGCCGGACAGGACAAGAGACCCAGTACTTC CARRRTGQETQYF
15 NA TRBJ1-2 TRBV11-2 NA TGTGCCAGCAGCTTAGAGATGGGGGATGGCTATGGCTACACCTTC CASSLEMGDGYGYTF
14 many TRBJ1-2 TRBV27 TRBD1 TGTGCCAGCAGTTTGACAGGGGGAAACTATGGCTACACCTTC CASSLTGGNYGYTF
14 NA TRBJ2-1 TRBV10-3 NA TGTGCCATCAGTGAGTCCACTAGATACAATGAGCAGTTCTTC CAISESTRYNEQFF
12 NA TRBJ2-5 TRBV7-9 NA TGTGCCAGCAGCCCGGCTGGAGTGACCCAGTACTTC CASSPAGVTQYF
15 few TRBJ2-7 TRBV7-2 NA TGTGCCAGCAGCTTAGGGGGCACAGGAGGTGACGAGCAGTACTTC CASSLGGTGGDEQYF